Each of the 9 T cell receptor beta chains below was sequenced from the same sample in a study of OX40 agonist ivuxolimab in advanced cancers. The table came from immunoSEQ multiplex PCR; TCRdb's copy has only in-frame clones and leaves some out. The sample holds around 44,000 clones, less than 90% seen once. Sequencing used CD4+ or CD8+ T cells sorted from blood, obtained in a trial of the OX40 agonist ivuxolimab. The receptors shown here come from an adult with an advanced solid tumor such as melanoma, head and neck, liver or kidney cancer.

This chain joins TRBV27 and TRBJ1-2; maybe TRBD1 (5 bases). Trimming left V 5 bases short and J 5 bases short, with 12 bases between. The CDR3 is 13 amino acids. Germline CDR1 is MNHEY and CDR2 is SMNVEV (reference sequence). The CDR3: CASSPKRGYGYTF. DNA for the CDR3: TGTGCCAGCAGTCCCAAAAGGGGATATGGCTACACCTTC.

This chain joins TRBV19 and TRBJ2-2; a possible D gene is TRBD1 (6 bases). This CDR3 is 14 amino acids long. V was shortened by 4 bases and J by 5 bases, with 11 bases between the two germline ends. The germline V gene encodes CDR1 LNHDA and CDR2 SQIVND (reference sequence). The CDR3 loop reads CASSKQGRTGELFF. DNA of the CDR3: TGTGCCAGTAGTAAACAGGGTAGGACCGGGGAGCTGTTTTTT. Based on the CDR3 plus reference TRBV19 and TRBJ2-2, the full variable domain is DGGITQSPKYLFRKEGQNVTLSCEQNLNHDAMYWYRQDPGQGLRLIYYSQIVNDFQKGDIAEGYSVSREKKESFPLTVTSAQKNPTAFYLCASSKQGRTGELFFGEGSRLTVL.

This clone occurred once. Here the CDR3 reads CASSLGTAQETQYF. In DNA form, the CDR3 reads TGTGCCAGCAGCTTGGGGACAGCTCAAGAGACCCAGTACTTC. The chain joins TRBV7-9 to TRBJ2-5, with 7 positions matching TRBD1. The CDR3 is made up of 14 amino acids. Germline V CDR1 and CDR2: SEHNR, FQNEAQ (reference sequence). V shed 3 bases and J 2 bases; nucleotides not matched to a gene: 3.

The chain recombines TRBV13 with TRBJ1-3, with D uncertain. Germline lookup yields CDR1 PRHDT and CDR2 FYEKMQ (reference sequence). This CDR3 spans 13 amino acids. The germline V and J ends were trimmed by 5 bases and 3 bases, with 8 bases remaining between them. The DNA of the CDR3 is TGTGCCAGCAGCAGCTACAGTGGAAACACCATATATTTT. Residues: CASSSYSGNTIYF.

The V call is TRBV9, the J call TRBJ2-3, with D perhaps matching TRBD1 or TRBD2 (5 bases each). The CDR3 sequence is 14 residues long. With 2 bases removed from V and 5 bases from J, the gap between germline ends came to 12 bases. Germline CDR1 SGDLS, CDR2 YYNGEE. CDR3 DNA sequence: TGTGCCAGCAGCGTGGGACCGGTCAGAGATACGCAGTATTTT. Its protein product is CASSVGPVRDTQYF.

This clone was seen once. J is TRBJ1-3 and V is TRBV28, with no clear D. CDR1 and CDR2 from the germline V gene are MDHEN and SYDVKM. The CDR3 is 15 amino acids. V was shortened by 7 bases and J by 0 bases, with 13 bases between the two germline ends. CDR3 bases: TGTGCCAGCACATCTGGGGTCCACTCTGGAAACACCATATATTTT. Amino acid sequence: CASTSGVHSGNTIYF. Supplemented by reference TRBV28 and TRBJ1-3, the full variable domain reads DVKVTQSSRYLVKRTGEKVFLECVQDMDHENMFWYRQDPGLGLRLIYFSYDVKMKEKGDIPEGYSVSREKKERFSLILESASTNQTSMYLCASTSGVHSGNTIYFGEGSWLTVV.

The rearrangement joins TRBV30 to TRBJ2-1; 12 nucleotides line up with TRBD2. Germline values: CDR1 GTSNPN, CDR2 SVGIG (reference sequence). CDR3 length: 15 residues. J gave up 9 bases and V 6 bases, and 12 bases lay outside the gene matches. CDR3 loop: CACRGLAGGPSEQFF. The DNA for the CDR3 is TGTGCCTGCAGGGGGCTAGCGGGAGGGCCCAGTGAGCAGTTCTTC.

The chain couples TRBV5-1 to TRBJ1-2, with unresolved D. Germline-derived CDR1 and CDR2 are SGHRS and YFSETQ. This CDR3 comprises 12 residues. V lost 4 bases to trimming and J lost 5 bases, with 9 bases between them. DNA for the CDR3: TGCGCCAGCAGCCCAAATGCTTATGGCTACACCTTC. Residues: CASSPNAYGYTF.

This chain connects TRBV6-1 to TRBJ1-5; D gene uncertain. The CDR3 totals 16 residues. V lost 2 bases, J lost 3 bases, and 14 bases lay in between. Germline V gene lookup returns CDR1 MNHNS and CDR2 SASEGT. For the CDR3, the DNA is TGTGCCAGCAGTGAAAGACACCGGGCCTCCAATCAGCCCCAGCATTTT. Translated, it gives CASSERHRASNQPQHF.